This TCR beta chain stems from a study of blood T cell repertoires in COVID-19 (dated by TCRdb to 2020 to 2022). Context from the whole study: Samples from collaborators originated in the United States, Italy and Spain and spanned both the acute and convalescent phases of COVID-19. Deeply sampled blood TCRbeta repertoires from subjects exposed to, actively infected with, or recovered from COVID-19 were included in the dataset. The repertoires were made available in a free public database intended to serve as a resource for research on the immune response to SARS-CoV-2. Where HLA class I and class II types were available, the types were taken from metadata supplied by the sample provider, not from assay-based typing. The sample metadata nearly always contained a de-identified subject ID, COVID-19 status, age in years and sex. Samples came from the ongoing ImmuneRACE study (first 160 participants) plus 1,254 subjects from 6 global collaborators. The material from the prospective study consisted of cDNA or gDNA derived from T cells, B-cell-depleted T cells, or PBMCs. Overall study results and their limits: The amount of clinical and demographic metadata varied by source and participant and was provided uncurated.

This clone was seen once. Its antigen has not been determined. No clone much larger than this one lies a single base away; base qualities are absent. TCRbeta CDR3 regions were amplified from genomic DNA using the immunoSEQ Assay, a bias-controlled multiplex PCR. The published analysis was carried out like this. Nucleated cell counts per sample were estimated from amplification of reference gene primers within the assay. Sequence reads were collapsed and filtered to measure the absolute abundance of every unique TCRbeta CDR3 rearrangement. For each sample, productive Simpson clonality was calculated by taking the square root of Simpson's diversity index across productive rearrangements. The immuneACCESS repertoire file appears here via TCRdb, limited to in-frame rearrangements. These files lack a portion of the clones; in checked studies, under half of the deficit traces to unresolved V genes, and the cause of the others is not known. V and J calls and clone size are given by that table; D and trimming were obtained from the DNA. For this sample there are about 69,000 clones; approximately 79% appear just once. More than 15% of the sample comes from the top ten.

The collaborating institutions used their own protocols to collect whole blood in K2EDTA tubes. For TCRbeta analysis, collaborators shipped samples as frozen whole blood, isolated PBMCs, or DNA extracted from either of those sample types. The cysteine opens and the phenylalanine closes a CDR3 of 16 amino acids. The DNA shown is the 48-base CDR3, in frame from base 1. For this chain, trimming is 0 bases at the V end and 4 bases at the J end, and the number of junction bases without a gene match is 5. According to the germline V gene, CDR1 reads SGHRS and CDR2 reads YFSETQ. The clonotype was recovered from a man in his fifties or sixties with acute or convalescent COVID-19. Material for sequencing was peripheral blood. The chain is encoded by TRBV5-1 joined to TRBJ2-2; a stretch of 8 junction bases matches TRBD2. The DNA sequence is TGCGCCAGCAGCTTGGTTAGCGGGGCGAGCACCGGGGAGCTGTTTTTT. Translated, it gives CASSLVSGASTGELFF.